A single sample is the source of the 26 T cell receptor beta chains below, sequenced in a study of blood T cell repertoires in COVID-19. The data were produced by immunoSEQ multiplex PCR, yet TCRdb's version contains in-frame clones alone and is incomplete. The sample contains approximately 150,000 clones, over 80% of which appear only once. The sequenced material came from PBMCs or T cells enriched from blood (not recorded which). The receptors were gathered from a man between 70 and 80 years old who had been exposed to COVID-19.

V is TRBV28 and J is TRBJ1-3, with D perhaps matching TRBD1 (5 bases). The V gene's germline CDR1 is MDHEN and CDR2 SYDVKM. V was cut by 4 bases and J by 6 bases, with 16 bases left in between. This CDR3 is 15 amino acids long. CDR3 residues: CASSSPGEDVNTIYF. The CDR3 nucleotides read TGTGCCAGCAGTTCCCCGGGGGAGGACGTAAACACCATATATTTT.

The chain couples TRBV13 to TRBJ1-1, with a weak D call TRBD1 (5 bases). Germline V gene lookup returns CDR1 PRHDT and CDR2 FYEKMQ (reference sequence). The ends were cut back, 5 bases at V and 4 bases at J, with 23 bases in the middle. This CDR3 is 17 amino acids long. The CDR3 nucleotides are TGTGCCAGCAGCCTAGAGGAGGGGAGGGGCCAGGGCACTGAAGCTTTCTTT. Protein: CASSLEEGRGQGTEAFF.

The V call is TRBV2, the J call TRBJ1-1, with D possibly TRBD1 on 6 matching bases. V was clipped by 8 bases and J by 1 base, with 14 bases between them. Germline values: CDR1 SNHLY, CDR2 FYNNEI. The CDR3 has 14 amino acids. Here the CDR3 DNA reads TGTGCCAGCCGACAGGAAAATAGGAACACTGAAGCTTTCTTT. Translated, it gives CASRQENRNTEAFF.

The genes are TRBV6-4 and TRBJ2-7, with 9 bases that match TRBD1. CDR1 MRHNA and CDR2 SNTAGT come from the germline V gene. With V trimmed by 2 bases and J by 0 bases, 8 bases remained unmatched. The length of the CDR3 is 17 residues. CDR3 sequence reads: CASSDRGQGMASYEQYF. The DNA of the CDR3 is TGTGCCAGCAGTGACCGAGGACAGGGGATGGCCTCCTACGAGCAGTACTTC.

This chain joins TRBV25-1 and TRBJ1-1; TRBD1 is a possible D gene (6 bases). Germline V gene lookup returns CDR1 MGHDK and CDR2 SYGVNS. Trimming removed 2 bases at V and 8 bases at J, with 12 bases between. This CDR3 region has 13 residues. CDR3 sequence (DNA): TGTGCCAGCAGTGAAGCGGGGGCCTTGGAAGCTTTCTTT. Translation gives CASSEAGALEAFF. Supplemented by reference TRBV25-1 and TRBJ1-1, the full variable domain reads EADIYQTPRYLVIGTGKKITLECSQTMGHDKMYWYQQDPGMELHLIHYSYGVNSTEKGDLSSESTVSRIRTEHFPLTLESARPSHTSQYLCASSEAGALEAFFGQGTRLTVV.

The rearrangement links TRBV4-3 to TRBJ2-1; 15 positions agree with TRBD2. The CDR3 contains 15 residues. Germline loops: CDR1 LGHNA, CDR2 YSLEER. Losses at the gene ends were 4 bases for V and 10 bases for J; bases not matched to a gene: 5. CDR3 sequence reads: CASSLGLAGGLEQFF. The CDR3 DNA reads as TGCGCCAGCAGCCTTGGACTAGCGGGGGGGCTAGAGCAGTTCTTC.

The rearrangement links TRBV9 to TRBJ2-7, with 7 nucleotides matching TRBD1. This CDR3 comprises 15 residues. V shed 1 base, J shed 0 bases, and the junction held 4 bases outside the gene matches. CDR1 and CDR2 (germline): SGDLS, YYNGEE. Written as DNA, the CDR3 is TGTGCCAGCAGCGTATCAGGGGACAGCTCCTACGAGCAGTACTTC. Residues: CASSVSGDSSYEQYF.

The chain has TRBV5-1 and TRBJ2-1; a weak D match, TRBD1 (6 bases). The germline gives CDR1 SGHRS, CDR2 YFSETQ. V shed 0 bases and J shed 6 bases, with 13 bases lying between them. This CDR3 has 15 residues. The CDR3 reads CASSLETGLPNEQFF. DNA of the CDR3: TGCGCCAGCAGCTTGGAGACAGGACTTCCCAATGAGCAGTTCTTC.

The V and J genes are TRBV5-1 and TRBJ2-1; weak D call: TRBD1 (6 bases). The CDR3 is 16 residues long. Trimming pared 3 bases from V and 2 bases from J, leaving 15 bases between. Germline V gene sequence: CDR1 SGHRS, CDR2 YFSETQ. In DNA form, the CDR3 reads TGCGCCAGCAGCTCGAGGACAGAAATTACCTACAATGAGCAGTTCTTC. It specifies CASSSRTEITYNEQFF.

CDR3 bases: TGCGCCAGCAGCTTAGGACAGGGGAGTAACTACGAGCAGTACTTC. It encodes CASSLGQGSNYEQYF. The chain couples TRBV5-1 to TRBJ2-7; the match to TRBD1 covers 9 bases. CDR3 length equals 15 residues. Trimming took 2 bases from V and 3 from J; bases not matched to a gene: 6. Germline values: CDR1 SGHRS, CDR2 YFSETQ. Complete variable domain (other parts from reference TRBV5-1 and TRBJ2-7): KAGVTQTPRYLIKTRGQQVTLSCSPISGHRSVSWYQQTPGQGLQFLFEYFSETQRNKGNFPGRFSGRQFSNSRSEMNVSTLELGDSALYLCASSLGQGSNYEQYFGPGTRLTVT.

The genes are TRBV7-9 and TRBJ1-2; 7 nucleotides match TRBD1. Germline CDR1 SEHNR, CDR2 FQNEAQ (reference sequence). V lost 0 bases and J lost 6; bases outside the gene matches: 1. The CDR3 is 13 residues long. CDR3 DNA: TGTGCCAGCAGCTTAGCAGGGGGCGATGGCTACACCTTC. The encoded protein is CASSLAGGDGYTF.

The CDR3 sequence: CASSSKEQGGYTF. CDR3 DNA sequence: TGTGCCAGCAGCTCGAAGGAGCAAGGTGGCTACACCTTC. The chain employs TRBV7-2 and TRBJ1-2; D ambiguous. Between the trimmed V and J ends, which lost 4 bases and 7 bases, there was a span of 13 bases. CDR1 is SGHTA and CDR2 is FQGNSA in the germline V gene. The CDR3 is 13 amino acids.

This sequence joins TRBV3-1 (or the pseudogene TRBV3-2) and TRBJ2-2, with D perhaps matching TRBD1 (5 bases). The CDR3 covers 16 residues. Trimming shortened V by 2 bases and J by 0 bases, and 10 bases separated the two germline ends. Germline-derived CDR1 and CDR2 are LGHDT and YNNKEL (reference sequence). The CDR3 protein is CASSQYRSPNTGELFF. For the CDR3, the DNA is TGTGCCAGCAGCCAATACAGGTCTCCGAACACCGGGGAGCTGTTTTTT.

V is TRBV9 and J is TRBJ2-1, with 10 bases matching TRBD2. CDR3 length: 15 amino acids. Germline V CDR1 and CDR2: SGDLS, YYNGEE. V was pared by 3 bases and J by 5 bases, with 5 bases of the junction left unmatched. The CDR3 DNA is TGTGCCAGCAGCGAAGCGGGGGGGTCTAACAATGAGCAGTTCTTC. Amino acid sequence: CASSEAGGSNNEQFF.

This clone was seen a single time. For the CDR3, the DNA is TGTGCCAGCAGTTACGCTAACAGGGGTAATTCACCCCTCCACTTT. This encodes CASSYANRGNSPLHF. This chain uses TRBV6-5 with TRBJ1-6, with 7 bases aligning to TRBD1. The V and J ends lost 2 bases and 6 bases, in that order; junction bases with no gene match: 4. Germline CDR1 and CDR2: MNHEY and SVGAGI. CDR3 length: 15 amino acids.

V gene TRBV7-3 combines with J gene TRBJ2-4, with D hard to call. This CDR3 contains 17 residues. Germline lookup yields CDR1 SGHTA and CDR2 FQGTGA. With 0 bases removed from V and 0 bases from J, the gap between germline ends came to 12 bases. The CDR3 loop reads CASSLTLAELAKNIQYF. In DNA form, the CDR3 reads TGTGCCAGCAGCTTAACCTTAGCAGAGCTAGCCAAAAACATTCAGTACTTC.

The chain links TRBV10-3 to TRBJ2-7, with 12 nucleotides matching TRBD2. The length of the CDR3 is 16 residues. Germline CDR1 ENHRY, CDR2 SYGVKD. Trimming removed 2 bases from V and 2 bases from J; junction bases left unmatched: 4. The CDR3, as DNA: TGTGCCATCAGTGAGGAGGGACTAGCGGGTGCCTACGAGCAGTACTTC. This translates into CAISEEGLAGAYEQYF.

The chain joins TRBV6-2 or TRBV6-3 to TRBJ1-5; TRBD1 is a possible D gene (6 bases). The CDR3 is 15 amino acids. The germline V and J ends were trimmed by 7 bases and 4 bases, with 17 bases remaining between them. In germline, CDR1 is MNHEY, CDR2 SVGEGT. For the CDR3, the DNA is TGTGCCAGCACCCCGCTCCGGGACAAGAATCAGCCCCAGCATTTT. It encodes CASTPLRDKNQPQHF.

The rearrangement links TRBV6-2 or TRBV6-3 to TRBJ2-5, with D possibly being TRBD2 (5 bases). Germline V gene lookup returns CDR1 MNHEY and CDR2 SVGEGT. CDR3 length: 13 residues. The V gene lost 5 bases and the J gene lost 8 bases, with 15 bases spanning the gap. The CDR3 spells CASSLTRVGTQYF. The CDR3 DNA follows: TGTGCCAGCAGTCTTACTAGGGTCGGCACCCAGTACTTC.

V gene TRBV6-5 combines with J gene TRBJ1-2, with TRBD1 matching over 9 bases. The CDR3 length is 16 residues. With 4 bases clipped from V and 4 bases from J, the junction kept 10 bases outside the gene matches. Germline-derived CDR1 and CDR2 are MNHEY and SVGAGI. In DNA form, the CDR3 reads TGTGCCAGCAGTTTCCGCCGGACAGGGGTTGCCTATGGCTACACCTTC. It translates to CASSFRRTGVAYGYTF.

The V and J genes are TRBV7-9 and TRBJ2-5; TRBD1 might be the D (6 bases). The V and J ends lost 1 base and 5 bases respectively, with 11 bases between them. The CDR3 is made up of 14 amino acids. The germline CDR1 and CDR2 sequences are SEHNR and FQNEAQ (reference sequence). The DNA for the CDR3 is TGTGCCAGCAGCTTAGGGGCAGGGGTTGAGACCCAGTACTTC. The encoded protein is CASSLGAGVETQYF. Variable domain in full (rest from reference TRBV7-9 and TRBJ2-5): DTGVSQNPRHKITKRGQNVTFRCDPISEHNRLYWYRQTLGQGPEFLTYFQNEAQLEKSRLLSDRFSAERPKGSFSTLEIQRTEQGDSAMYLCASSLGAGVETQYFGPGTRLLVL.

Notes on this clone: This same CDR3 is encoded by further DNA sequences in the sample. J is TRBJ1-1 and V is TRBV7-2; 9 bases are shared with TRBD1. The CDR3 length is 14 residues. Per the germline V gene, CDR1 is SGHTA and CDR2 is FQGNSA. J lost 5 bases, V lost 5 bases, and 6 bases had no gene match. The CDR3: CASSPRQGGTEAFF. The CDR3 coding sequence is TGTGCCAGCAGCCCGCGACAGGGGGGTACTGAAGCTTTCTTT.

Here the CDR3 DNA reads TGTGCCAGCAGTTACGGGACAGGGTCGACCGGGGAGCTGTTTTTT. The encoded protein is CASSYGTGSTGELFF. The J gene is TRBJ2-2, the V gene TRBV6-2 or TRBV6-3, with 9 bases matching TRBD1. The V gene end was trimmed by 2 bases and the J gene end by 5 bases; junction bases not matched to a gene: 3. The CDR3 loop spans 15 amino acids. Germline V gene sequence: CDR1 MNHEY, CDR2 SVGEGT.

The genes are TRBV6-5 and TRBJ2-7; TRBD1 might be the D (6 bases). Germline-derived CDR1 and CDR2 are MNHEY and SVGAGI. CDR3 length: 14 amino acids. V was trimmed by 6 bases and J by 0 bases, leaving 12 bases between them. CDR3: CASSLRTASYEQYF. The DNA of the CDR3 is TGTGCCAGCAGCCTCCGGACAGCCTCCTACGAGCAGTACTTC.

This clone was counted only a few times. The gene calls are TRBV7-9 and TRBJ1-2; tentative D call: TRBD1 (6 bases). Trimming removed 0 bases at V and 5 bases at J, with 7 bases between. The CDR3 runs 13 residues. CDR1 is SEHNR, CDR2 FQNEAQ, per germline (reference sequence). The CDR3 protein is CASSLAQGYGYTF. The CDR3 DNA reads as TGTGCCAGCAGCTTAGCTCAGGGGTATGGCTACACCTTC.

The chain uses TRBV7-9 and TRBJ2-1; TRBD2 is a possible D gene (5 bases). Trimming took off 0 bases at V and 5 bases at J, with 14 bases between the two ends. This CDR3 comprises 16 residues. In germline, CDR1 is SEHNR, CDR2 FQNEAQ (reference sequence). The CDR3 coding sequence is TGTGCCAGCAGCTTAGCGGGAGATCTCTGGGACAATGAGCAGTTCTTC. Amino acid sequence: CASSLAGDLWDNEQFF. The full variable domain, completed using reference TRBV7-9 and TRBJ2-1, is DTGVSQNPRHKITKRGQNVTFRCDPISEHNRLYWYRQTLGQGPEFLTYFQNEAQLEKSRLLSDRFSAERPKGSFSTLEIQRTEQGDSAMYLCASSLAGDLWDNEQFFGPGTRLTVL.